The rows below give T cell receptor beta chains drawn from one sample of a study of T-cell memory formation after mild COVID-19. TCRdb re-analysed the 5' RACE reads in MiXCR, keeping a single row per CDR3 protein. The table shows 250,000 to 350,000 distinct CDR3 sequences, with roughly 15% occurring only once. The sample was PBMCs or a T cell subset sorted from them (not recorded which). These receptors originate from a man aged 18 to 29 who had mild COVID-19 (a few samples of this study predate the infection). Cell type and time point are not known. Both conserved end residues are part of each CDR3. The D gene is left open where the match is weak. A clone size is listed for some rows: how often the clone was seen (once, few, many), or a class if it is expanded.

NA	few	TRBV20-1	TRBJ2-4	CSARDLEGRAKNIQYF	TGCAGTGCTAGAGATCTCGAGGGGCGGGCCAAAAACATTCAGTACTTC
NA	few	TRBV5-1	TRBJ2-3	CASSSSRGFGSDTQYF	TGCGCCAGCAGCTCCTCCCGGGGTTTCGGGTCAGATACGCAGTATTTT
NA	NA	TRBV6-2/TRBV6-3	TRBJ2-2	CAIARDGTSNTGELFF	TGTGCCATTGCCCGGGACGGGACATCGAACACCGGGGAGCTGTTTTTT
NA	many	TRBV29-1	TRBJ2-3	CSATRVRTDERADTQYF	TGCAGCGCAACTAGGGTCAGAACGGACGAGAGGGCAGATACGCAGTATTTT
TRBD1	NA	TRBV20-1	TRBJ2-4	CSARDPRTGANIQYF	TGCAGTGCTCGCGACCCTCGGACAGGGGCGAACATTCAGTACTTC
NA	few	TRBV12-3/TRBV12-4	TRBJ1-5	CASTRAQENQPQHF	TGTGCCAGCACCAGGGCACAGGAAAATCAGCCCCAGCATTTT
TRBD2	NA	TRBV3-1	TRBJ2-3	CASSQGTSGVQGTQYF	TGTGCCAGCAGCCAAGGGACTAGCGGGGTACAGGGTACGCAGTATTTT
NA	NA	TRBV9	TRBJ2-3	CASSVYPTSDTQYF	TGTGCCAGCAGCGTATACCCTACGTCAGATACGCAGTATTTT
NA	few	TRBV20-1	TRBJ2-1	CSASRLVVYNEQFF	TGCAGTGCTAGCCGCCTAGTAGTTTACAATGAGCAGTTCTTC
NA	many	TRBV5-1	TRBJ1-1	CASRLATEAFF	TGCGCCAGCAGGCTAGCTACTGAAGCTTTCTTT
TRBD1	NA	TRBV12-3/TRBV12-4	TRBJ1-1	CASSPGTGYSGGGAFF	TGTGCCAGCAGTCCCGGGACAGGTTACTCTGGAGGTGGAGCTTTCTTT
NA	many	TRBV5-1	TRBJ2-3	CASSVTVGTDTQYF	TGCGCCAGCAGCGTGACAGTAGGCACAGATACGCAGTATTTT
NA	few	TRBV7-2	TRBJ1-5	CASSSPGLSSNQPQHF	TGTGCCAGCAGCAGCCCGGGACTCAGTAGCAATCAGCCCCAGCATTTT
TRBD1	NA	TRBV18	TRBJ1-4	CASSRSNTGTAYEKLFF	TGTGCCAGCTCACGAAGCAACACCGGGACAGCATATGAAAAACTGTTTTTT
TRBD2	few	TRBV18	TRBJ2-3	CASSPVTSGLTDTQYF	TGTGCCAGCTCACCCGTTACTAGCGGGTTAACAGATACGCAGTATTTT
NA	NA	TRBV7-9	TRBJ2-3	CASSLEVPDTQYF	TGTGCCAGCAGCTTAGAGGTACCAGATACGCAGTATTTT
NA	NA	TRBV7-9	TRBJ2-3	CASSQRGGRADTQYF	TGTGCCAGCAGCCAAAGGGGGGGCCGTGCAGATACGCAGTATTTT
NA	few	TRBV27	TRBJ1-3	CASRARASGNTIYF	TGTGCCAGCAGAGCCAGGGCCTCTGGAAACACCATATATTTT
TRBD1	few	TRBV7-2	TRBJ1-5	CASSLVSRGRQPQHF	TGTGCCAGCAGCTTAGTCTCGAGGGGGCGGCAGCCCCAGCATTTT
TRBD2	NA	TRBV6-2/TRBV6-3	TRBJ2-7	CASSYPRGASYEQYF	TGTGCCAGCAGTTACCCGCGGGGGGCCTCCTACGAGCAGTACTTC
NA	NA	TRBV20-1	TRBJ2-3	CSARPGTNTDTQYF	TGCAGTGCTAGACCCGGGACAAACACAGATACGCAGTATTTT
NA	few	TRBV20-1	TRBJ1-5	CSARDRHYSNQPQHF	TGCAGTGCTAGAGATCGTCATTATAGCAATCAGCCCCAGCATTTT
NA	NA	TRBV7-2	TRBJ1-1	CASSLGGVAPEAFF	TGTGCCAGCAGCTTAGGAGGGGTGGCTCCTGAAGCTTTCTTT
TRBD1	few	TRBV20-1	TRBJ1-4	CSAPTGVDEKLFF	TGCAGTGCCCCGACAGGGGTTGATGAAAAACTGTTTTTT
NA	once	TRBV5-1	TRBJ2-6	CASSPTIQGGASGANVLTF	TGCGCCAGCAGCCCCACGATACAGGGTGGCGCCTCTGGGGCCAACGTCCTGACTTTC
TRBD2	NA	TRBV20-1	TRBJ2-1	CSAVAGGYNEQFF	TGCAGTGCCGTAGCGGGGGGCTACAATGAGCAGTTCTTC
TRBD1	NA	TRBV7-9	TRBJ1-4	CASSFPGQPPGLF	TGTGCCAGCAGCTTCCCGGGACAGCCCCCAGGCCTTTTT
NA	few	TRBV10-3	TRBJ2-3	CAISDPQTWNTQYF	TGTGCCATCAGCGACCCGCAGACTTGGAATACGCAGTATTTT
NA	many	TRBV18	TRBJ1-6	CASSVRMEAWNSPLHF	TGTGCCAGCTCTGTCAGGATGGAGGCTTGGAATTCACCCCTCCACTTT
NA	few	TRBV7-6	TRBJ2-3	CASSFGEDTQYF	TGTGCCAGCAGCTTTGGAGAGGATACGCAGTATTTT
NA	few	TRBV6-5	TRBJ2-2	CASSYTGTINTGELFF	TGTGCCAGCAGTTACACAGGAACCATTAACACCGGGGAGCTGTTTTTT
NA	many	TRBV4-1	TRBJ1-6	CASSQPRQNSPLHF	TGCGCCAGCAGCCAACCCCGACAGAATTCACCCCTCCACTTT
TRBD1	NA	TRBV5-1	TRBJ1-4	CASSLQGVEEKLFF	TGCGCCAGCAGCCTACAGGGGGTTGAAGAAAAACTGTTTTTT
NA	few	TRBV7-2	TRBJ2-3	CASTDTQYF	TGTGCCAGCACAGATACGCAGTATTTT
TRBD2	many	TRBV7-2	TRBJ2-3	CASSLSGGGGDTQYF	TGTGCCAGCAGCTTGAGCGGGGGAGGGGGAGATACGCAGTATTTT
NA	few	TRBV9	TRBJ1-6	CASSVATGLNSPLHF	TGTGCCAGCAGCGTAGCTACGGGGCTTAATTCACCCCTCCACTTT
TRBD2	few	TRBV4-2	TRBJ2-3	CASSQDGTRVAKRGRSDTQYF	TGTGCCAGCAGCCAAGATGGGACCCGGGTAGCGAAGCGGGGGAGATCAGATACGCAGTATTTT
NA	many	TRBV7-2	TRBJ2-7	CASSLGGGYDEQYF	TGTGCCAGCAGTTTGGGCGGAGGCTATGACGAGCAGTACTTC
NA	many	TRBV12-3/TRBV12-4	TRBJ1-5	CASHPGYSNQPQHF	TGTGCCAGCCATCCCGGTTATAGCAATCAGCCCCAGCATTTT
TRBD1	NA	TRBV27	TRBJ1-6	CASSPHSGTENSPLHF	TGTGCCAGCAGTCCTCACTCCGGGACAGAAAATTCACCCCTCCACTTT
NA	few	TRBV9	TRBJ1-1	CASSIAWGTEAFF	TGTGCCAGCAGCATTGCATGGGGCACTGAAGCTTTCTTT
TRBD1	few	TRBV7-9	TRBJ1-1	CASQDRGMPATEAFF	TGTGCCAGTCAGGACAGGGGTATGCCGGCCACTGAAGCTTTCTTT
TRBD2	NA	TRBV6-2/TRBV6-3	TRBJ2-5	CASSFGLAGVAETQYF	TGTGCCAGCAGCTTTGGACTAGCGGGGGTCGCGGAGACCCAGTACTTC
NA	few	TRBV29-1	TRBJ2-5	CSVTGYETQYF	TGCAGCGTTACAGGGTACGAGACCCAGTACTTC
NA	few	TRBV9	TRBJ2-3	CASSYREASGTDTQYF	TGTGCCAGCAGCTACAGGGAGGCCTCTGGCACAGATACGCAGTATTTT
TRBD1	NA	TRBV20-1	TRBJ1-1	CSAKGQGDGDTEAFF	TGCAGTGCAAAAGGACAGGGGGATGGAGACACTGAAGCTTTCTTT
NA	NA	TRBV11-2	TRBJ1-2	CASSPGWDPGYTF	TGTGCCAGCAGCCCCGGGTGGGACCCTGGCTACACCTTC
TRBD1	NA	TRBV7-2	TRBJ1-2	CASSRDSPYGYTF	TGTGCCAGCAGCCGGGACAGCCCCTATGGCTACACCTTC
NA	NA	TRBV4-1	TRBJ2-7	CASSPKGDAYEQYF	TGCGCCAGCAGCCCCAAAGGAGATGCCTACGAGCAGTACTTC
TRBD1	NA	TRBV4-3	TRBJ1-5	CASSRPGQDLNQPQHF	TGCGCCAGCAGCCGCCCGGGACAGGATCTTAATCAGCCCCAGCATTTT
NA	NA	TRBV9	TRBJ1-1	CASSVVGEGRTEAFF	TGTGCCAGCAGCGTAGTCGGGGAGGGAAGGACTGAAGCTTTCTTT
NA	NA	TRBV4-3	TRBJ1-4	CASSQPGDEKLFF	TGCGCCAGCAGCCAACCGGGAGATGAAAAACTGTTTTTT
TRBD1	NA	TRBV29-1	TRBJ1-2	CSARDRESYGYTF	TGCAGCGCCCGGGACAGGGAGAGCTATGGCTACACCTTC
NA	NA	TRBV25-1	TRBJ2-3	CASKGVWSTDTQYF	TGTGCCAGCAAGGGGGTTTGGAGCACAGATACGCAGTATTTT
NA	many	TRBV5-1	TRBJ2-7	CASKAWRVTYEQYF	TGCGCCAGCAAAGCGTGGAGAGTGACCTACGAGCAGTACTTC
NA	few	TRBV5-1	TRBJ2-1	CASSPPGRRGFNEQFF	TGCGCCAGCAGCCCACCGGGGCGGCGAGGATTCAATGAGCAGTTCTTC